One TCR beta chain is described in this entry. This entry is derived from a study of shared clonotypes between healthy human individuals. The CDR3 has 16 residues. The junction had 6 bases not matched to a gene; V was cut back by 0 bases and J by 10 bases. In germline, CDR1 is LNHDA, CDR2 SQIVND (reference sequence). The protocol was immunoSEQ multiplex PCR, while the TCRdb copy is restricted to in-frame clones and leaves out a portion. The profile shows about 480,000 clones, 79% of them singletons. Material: PBMCs. This receptor was obtained from a woman between 40 and 50 years old in good health. Some clones in this sample may be carry-over from other donors' samples. The chain employs TRBV19 and TRBJ2-1; TRBD2 aligns across 13 bases. The CDR3 spells CASSIEGTSGTAEQFF. CDR3 coding DNA: TGTGCCAGTAGTATAGAGGGGACTAGCGGGACAGCAGAGCAGTTCTTC.